The rows below give T cell receptor beta chains drawn from one sample of a study of cytotoxic CD8 clonotypes in ibrutinib-treated CLL. Generated by immunoSEQ multiplex PCR, the TCRdb table keeps only in-frame clones and is missing some. Of around 150,000 clones listed, more than 75% are singletons. The sample here was PBMCs, taken after 36 months of ibrutinib treatment. Every receptor here comes from a human donor with chronic lymphocytic leukemia. CDR3s leave out the opening cysteine and the closing phenylalanine or tryptophan. The order of the fields is V gene, J gene, CDR3 protein.

TRBV18	TRBJ1-1	ASSLYTIEAF
TRBV10-2	TRBJ2-3	ASRRVFGTDTQY
TRBV15	TRBJ1-2	ATSRVVGTRPDGYT
TRBV2	TRBJ2-7	ASSGFYEQY
TRBV7-9	TRBJ2-1	ASSLGQMTNEQF
TRBV6-5	TRBJ1-1	ASSTGTVTEAF
TRBV5-1	TRBJ2-3	ASSFGGSLVDTQY
TRBV6-5	TRBJ2-6	ASSSLGVGANVLT
TRBV29-1	TRBJ1-1	SVVGGNQNTEAF
TRBV29-1	TRBJ2-1	SVEGLGKDNEQF
TRBV6-5	TRBJ2-7	ASTKGVGTPYEQY
TRBV5-6	TRBJ2-3	ASSSREVPHTQY
TRBV2	TRBJ1-4	ASRIGTNEKLF
TRBV2	TRBJ1-4	ASRTGTVNEKLF
TRBV4-1	TRBJ1-1	ASSQVPRRNTEAF
TRBV4-1	TRBJ1-1	ASSPGQANTEAF
TRBV7-2	TRBJ1-2	ASRPGQGYGYT
TRBV5-6	TRBJ2-3	ASSWRGPQDTQY
TRBV7-6	TRBJ2-3	ASSLNQLDTQY
TRBV6-5	TRBJ1-1	ASRDMGAMNTEAF
TRBV5-1	TRBJ2-7	ASREGDEQY
TRBV28	TRBJ1-1	ASSFGIWGNTEAF
TRBV7-8	TRBJ2-7	ASSLIYEQY
TRBV10-3	TRBJ1-5	AISDGTGMYQPQH
TRBV6-6	TRBJ1-2	VMSGQLNYGYT